The 2 T cell receptor beta chains in this list originate from one sample, sequenced in a study of T cell repertoires in cytomegalovirus infection. TCRdb re-derived calls from the reads in MiXCR, one entry per CDR3 protein. The sample holds a few hundred thousand distinct CDR3 sequences, roughly 15% seen once. The source material was PBMCs. The origin of the receptors is a human donor in good health (CMV status not recorded). Some clones in this sample may be carry-over from other donors' samples.

In this sample, this clonotype turned up a few times. This rearrangement joins TRBV11-2 to TRBJ1-4, with no clear D. V shed 5 bases and J shed 7 bases, with 20 bases lying between them. The CDR3 contains 16 residues. Germline CDR1 and CDR2: SGHAT and FQNNGV. CDR3 in DNA: TGTGCCAGCAGCCCGGACGGAGTAAGGAACATTGAAAAACTGTTTTTT. Amino acids: CASSPDGVRNIEKLFF.

This clonotype was found many times. This rearrangement joins TRBV7-2 to TRBJ1-6, with a possible D match to TRBD1 (5 bases). Trimming pared 5 bases from V and 14 bases from J, leaving 19 bases between. The CDR3 covers 14 residues. CDR1 and CDR2 (germline): SGHTA, FQGNSA. CDR3 DNA sequence: TGTGCCAGCAGCGCTTGGGACGGACTGGGGGCCCTCCACTTT. Protein product: CASSAWDGLGALHF.